In this sample, the clone carrying this T cell receptor (beta chain) turned up a few times. What it binds is unknown. TCRB transcripts that were expressed got sequenced, as all of the isolated RNA had been reverse transcribed. This table comes from immunoSEQ multiplex PCR, and its TCRdb copy is limited to in-frame clones, with some not included. The sample contains around 150,000 clones, 6.5% to 10% of which appear only once. This sample stems from a study of beta chain features in type 1 diabetes. The wider study: Cells sorted and examined across all samples totaled 107,917,701.

Germline V gene sequence: CDR1 MDHEN, CDR2 SYDVKM. This CDR3 contains 15 residues. V was pared by 3 bases and J by 3 bases, with 7 bases of the junction left unmatched. The study, taken as a whole, reports: Patients and controls would be equally affected if PCR favored shorter templates. Type 1 diabetes patients showed a moderate but significant shortening of TCRB CDR3s in all four CD4+ subsets. Comparison showed that naive, central memory and Treg TCRB repertoires appeared more similar among patients than among healthy donors.

Sampling consisted of one heparinised blood draw per donor, averaging around 120 mL. Material: central memory CD4+ T cells from blood. The clonotype comes from a woman aged 18-29 years with type 1 diabetes. The genes are TRBV28 and TRBJ2-7, with 8 bases lining up with TRBD1. CDR3 in amino acids: CASSLSGTGLYEQYF. The CDR3 coding sequence is TGTGCCAGCAGTTTGTCCGGGACAGGCCTCTACGAGCAGTACTTC. The full variable domain, with the rest looked up from reference TRBV28 and TRBJ2-7, is DVKVTQSSRYLVKRTGEKVFLECVQDMDHENMFWYRQDPGLGLRLIYFSYDVKMKEKGDIPEGYSVSREKKERFSLILESASTNQTSMYLCASSLSGTGLYEQYFGPGTRLTVT.